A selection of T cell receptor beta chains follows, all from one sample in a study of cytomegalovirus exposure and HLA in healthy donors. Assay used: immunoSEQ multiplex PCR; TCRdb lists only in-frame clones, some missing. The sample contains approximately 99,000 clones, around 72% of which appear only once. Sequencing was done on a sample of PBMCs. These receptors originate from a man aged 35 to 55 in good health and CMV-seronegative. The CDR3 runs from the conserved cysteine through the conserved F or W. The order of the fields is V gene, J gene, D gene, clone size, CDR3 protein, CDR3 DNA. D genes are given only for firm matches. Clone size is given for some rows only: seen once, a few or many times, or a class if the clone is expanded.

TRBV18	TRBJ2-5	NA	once	CASSLFEETQYF	TGTGCCAGCTCACTTTTCGAAGAGACCCAGTACTTC
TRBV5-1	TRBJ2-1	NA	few	CASSLSGSYNEQFF	TGCGCCAGCAGCTTGTCAGGTTCCTACAATGAGCAGTTCTTC
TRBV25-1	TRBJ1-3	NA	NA	CASSERLDSGDTIYF	TGTGCCAGCAGTGAACGGCTGGACTCGGGGGACACCATATATTTT
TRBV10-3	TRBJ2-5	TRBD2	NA	CAISDGRGGQSETQYF	TGTGCCATCAGTGACGGGCGGGGGGGCCAGTCAGAGACCCAGTACTTC
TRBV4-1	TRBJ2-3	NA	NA	CASSQEGLLITDTQYF	TGCGCCAGCAGCCAAGAGGGACTTCTAATCACAGATACGCAGTATTTT
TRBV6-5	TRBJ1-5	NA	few	CASSENRDTAQHF	TGTGCCAGCAGTGAAAACAGGGATACGGCCCAGCATTTT
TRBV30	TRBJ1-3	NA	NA	CAWSVLLSGNTIYF	TGTGCCTGGAGTGTCCTCCTCTCGGGAAACACCATATATTTT
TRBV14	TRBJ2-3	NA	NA	CASSQDTFRRGTDTQYF	TGTGCCAGCAGCCAAGATACTTTTCGGAGAGGCACAGATACGCAGTATTTT
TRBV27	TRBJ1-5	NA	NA	CASGGGYQPQHF	TGTGCCAGCGGGGGGGGATATCAGCCCCAGCATTTT
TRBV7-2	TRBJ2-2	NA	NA	CASSKDYFAGELFF	TGTGCCAGCAGCAAGGACTACTTTGCCGGGGAGCTGTTTTTT
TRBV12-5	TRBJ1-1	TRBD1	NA	CASGSNRGVGTEAFF	TGTGCTAGTGGGTCTAACAGGGGAGTTGGCACTGAAGCTTTCTTT
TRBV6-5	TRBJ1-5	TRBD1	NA	CASSRQGAASQPQHF	TGTGCCAGCAGTCGACAGGGGGCAGCAAGTCAGCCCCAGCATTTT
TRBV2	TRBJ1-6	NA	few	CASSGQNNSPLHF	TGTGCCAGCAGTGGACAGAATAATTCACCCCTCCACTTT
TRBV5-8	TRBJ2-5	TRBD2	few	CASSPSGGAMETQYF	TGTGCCAGCAGCCCTAGCGGGGGGGCCATGGAGACCCAGTACTTC